This T cell receptor (beta chain) was identified in a study of blood T cell repertoires in COVID-19. The overall study: Sites across the United States, Italy and Spain contributed samples from acute and convalescent COVID-19.

Unmatched junction bases numbered 8, after V lost 4 bases and J lost 6 bases. Per germline, CDR1 LNHDA and CDR2 SQIVND (reference sequence). The CDR3 runs to 14 residues. Participant reports of clinical history set cohort assignment. Donors of Cohort 3 who recovered were those that had two negative PCRs, clearance, or symptom resolution. The data were produced by immunoSEQ multiplex PCR, yet TCRdb's version contains in-frame clones alone and is incomplete. This table holds 200,000 to 300,000 clones, about 84% found once. V gene TRBV19 combines with J gene TRBJ1-2; 7 bases fit TRBD1. Sequencing input: PBMCs or T cells enriched from blood (not recorded which). This receptor was obtained from a woman aged 45-65 years who had recovered from COVID-19. The CDR3 loop reads CASSTETGRNGYTF. CDR3 bases: TGTGCCAGTAGTACCGAGACAGGGCGAAATGGCTACACCTTC.